The present T cell receptor (beta chain) was sequenced within a study of regulatory T cells in long-lasting Graves disease. The time point: newly diagnosed GD, antithyroid drugs for less than 3 months. Construction of the TCR library relied on RNA isolated from PBMCs. Details on this clonotype: This likely came from a read error, as a far larger clone is one base away.

Arm-PCR of CDR3 regions with iRepertoire HTBI primers generated TCR beta libraries. Each CDR3 protein gets one entry after TCRdb re-called the multiplex PCR reads with MiXCR. This table holds fewer than 500,000 distinct CDR3 sequences, around 15% found once. These records were also assigned to another study, of T cells in Graves' hyperthyroidism and ophthalmopathy.

Source: peripheral blood mononuclear cells (PBMCs), taken at new diagnosis, from a patient treated with antithyroid drugs. The receptor was isolated from a man aged 35 to 55 with Graves disease.

CDR3 DNA sequence: TGTGCCAGCAGCTTAGACTTAGGACAGGGCTTCAATGAGCAGTTCTTC. Residues: CASSLDLGQGFNEQFF. The chain recombines TRBV7-9 with TRBJ2-1; 8 bases match TRBD1. In germline, CDR1 is SEHNR, CDR2 FQNEAQ (reference sequence). J was trimmed by 6 bases and V by 1 base; bases with no gene match: 8. This CDR3 has 16 amino acids. Variable domain in full (rest from reference TRBV7-9 and TRBJ2-1): DTGVSQNPRHKITKRGQNVTFRCDPISEHNRLYWYRQTLGQGPEFLTYFQNEAQLEKSRLLSDRFSAERPKGSFSTLEIQRTEQGDSAMYLCASSLDLGQGFNEQFFGPGTRLTVL.